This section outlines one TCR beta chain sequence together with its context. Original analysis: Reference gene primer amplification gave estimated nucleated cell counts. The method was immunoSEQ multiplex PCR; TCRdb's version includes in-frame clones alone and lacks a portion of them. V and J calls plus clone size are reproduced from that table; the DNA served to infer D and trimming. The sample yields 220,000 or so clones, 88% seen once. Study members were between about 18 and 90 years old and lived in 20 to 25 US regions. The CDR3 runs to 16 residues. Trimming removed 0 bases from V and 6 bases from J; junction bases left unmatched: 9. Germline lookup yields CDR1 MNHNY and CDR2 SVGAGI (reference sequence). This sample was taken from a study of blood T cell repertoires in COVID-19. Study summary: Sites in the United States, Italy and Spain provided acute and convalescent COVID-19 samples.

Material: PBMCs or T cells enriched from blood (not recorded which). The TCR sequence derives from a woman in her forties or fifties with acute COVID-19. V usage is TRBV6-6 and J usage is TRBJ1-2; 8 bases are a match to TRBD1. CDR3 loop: CASSYSIQGAVDGYTF. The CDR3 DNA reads TGTGCCAGCAGTTACTCAATTCAGGGGGCGGTTGATGGCTACACCTTC.